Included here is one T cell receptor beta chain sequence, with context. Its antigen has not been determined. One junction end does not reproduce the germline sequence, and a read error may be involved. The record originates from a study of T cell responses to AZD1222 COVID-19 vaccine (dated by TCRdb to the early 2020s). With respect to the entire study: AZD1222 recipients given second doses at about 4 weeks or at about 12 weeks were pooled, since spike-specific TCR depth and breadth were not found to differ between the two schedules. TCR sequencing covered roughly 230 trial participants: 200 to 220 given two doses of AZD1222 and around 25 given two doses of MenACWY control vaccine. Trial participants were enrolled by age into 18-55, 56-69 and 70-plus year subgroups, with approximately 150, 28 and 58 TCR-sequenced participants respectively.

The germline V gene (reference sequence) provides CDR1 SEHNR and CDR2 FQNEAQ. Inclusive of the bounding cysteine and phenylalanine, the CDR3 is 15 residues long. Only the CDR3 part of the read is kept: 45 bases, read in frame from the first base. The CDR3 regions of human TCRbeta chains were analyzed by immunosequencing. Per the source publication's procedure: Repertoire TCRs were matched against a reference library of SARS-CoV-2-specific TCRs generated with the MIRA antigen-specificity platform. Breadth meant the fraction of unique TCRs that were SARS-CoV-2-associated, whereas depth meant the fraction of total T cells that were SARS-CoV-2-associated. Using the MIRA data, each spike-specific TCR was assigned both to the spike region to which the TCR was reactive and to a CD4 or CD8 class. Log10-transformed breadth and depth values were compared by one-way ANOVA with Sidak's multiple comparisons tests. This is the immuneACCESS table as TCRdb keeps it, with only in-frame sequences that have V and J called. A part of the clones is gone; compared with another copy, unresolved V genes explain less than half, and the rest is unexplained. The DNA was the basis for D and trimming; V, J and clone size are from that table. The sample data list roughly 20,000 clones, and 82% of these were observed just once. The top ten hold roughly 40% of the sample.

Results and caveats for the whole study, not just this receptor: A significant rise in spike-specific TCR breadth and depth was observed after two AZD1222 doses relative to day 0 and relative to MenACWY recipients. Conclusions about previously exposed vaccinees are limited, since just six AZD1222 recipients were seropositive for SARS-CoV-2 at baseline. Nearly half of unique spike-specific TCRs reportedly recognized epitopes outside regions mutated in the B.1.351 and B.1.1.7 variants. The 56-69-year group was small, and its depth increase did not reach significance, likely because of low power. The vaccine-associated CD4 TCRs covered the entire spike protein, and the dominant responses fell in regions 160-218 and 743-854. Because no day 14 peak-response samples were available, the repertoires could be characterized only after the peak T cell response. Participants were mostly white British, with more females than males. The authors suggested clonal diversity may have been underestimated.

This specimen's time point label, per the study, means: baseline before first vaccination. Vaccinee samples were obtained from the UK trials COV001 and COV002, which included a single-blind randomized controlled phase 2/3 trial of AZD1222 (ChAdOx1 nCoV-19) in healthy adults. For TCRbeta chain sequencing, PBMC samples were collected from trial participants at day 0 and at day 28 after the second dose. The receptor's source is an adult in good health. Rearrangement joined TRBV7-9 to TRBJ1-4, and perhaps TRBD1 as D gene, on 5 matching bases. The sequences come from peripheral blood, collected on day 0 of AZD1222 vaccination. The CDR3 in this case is CVSTILRGGDEKLFF. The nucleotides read TGTGTCAGCACCATTCTTCGGGGCGGGGATGAAAAACTGTTTTTT. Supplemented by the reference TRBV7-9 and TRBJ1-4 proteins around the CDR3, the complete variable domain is DTGVSQNPRHKITKRGQNVTFRCDPISEHNRLYWYRQTLGQGPEFLTYFQNEAQLEKSRLLSDRFSAERPKGSFSTLEIQRTEQGDSAMYLCVSTILRGGDEKLFFGSGTQLSVL.